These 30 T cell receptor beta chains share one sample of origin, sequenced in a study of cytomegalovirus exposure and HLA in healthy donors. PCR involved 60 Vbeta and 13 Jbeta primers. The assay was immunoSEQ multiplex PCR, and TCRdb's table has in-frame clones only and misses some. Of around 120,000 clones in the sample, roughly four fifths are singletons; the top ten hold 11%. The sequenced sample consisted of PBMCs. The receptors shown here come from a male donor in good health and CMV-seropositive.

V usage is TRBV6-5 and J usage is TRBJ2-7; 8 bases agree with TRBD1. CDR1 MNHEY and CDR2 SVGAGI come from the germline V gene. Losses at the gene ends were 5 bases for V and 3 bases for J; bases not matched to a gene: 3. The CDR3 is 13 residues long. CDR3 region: CASSRTGNYEQYF. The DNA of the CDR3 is TGTGCCAGCAGTCGGACAGGGAACTACGAGCAGTACTTC.

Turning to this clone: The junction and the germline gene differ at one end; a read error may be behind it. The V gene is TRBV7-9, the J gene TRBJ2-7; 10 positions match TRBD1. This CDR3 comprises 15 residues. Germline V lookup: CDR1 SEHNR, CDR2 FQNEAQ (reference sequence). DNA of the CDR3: TGTTCCAGCAGCTCGCCGGGACAGGGGAGCTACGAGCAGTACTTC. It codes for CSSSSPGQGSYEQYF.

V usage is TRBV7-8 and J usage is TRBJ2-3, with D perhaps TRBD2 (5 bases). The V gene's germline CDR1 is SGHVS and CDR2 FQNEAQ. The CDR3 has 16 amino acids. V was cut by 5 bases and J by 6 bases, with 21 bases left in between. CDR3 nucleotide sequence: TGTGCCAGCAGCCCAACCCAGCGGTTCCCGTGGGATACGCAGTATTTT. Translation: CASSPTQRFPWDTQYF.

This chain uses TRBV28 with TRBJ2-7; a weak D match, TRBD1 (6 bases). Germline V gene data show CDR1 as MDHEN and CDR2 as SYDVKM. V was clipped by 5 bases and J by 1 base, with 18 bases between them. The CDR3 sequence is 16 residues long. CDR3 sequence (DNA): TGTGCCAGCAGTCATGGACAGAACTATTATTCCTACGAGCAGTACTTC. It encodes CASSHGQNYYSYEQYF.

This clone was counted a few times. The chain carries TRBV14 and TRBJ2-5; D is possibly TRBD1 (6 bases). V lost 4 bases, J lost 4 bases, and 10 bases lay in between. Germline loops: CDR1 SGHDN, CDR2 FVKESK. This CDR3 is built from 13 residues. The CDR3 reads CASSPLGGETQYF. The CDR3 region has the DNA TGTGCCAGCAGCCCACTAGGGGGAGAGACCCAGTACTTC.

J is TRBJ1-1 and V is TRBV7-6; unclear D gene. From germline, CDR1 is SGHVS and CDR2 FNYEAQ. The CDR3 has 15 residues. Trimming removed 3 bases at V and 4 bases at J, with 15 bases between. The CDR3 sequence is CASSLEFGRGTEAFF. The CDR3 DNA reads TGTGCCAGCAGCTTGGAATTCGGCCGGGGCACTGAAGCTTTCTTT.

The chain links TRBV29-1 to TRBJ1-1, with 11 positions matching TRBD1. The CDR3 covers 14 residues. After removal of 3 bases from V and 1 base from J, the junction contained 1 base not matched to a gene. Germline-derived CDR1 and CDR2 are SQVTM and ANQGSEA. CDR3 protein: CSVEGQGGNTEAFF. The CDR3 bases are TGCAGCGTTGAGGGACAGGGGGGGAACACTGAAGCTTTCTTT.

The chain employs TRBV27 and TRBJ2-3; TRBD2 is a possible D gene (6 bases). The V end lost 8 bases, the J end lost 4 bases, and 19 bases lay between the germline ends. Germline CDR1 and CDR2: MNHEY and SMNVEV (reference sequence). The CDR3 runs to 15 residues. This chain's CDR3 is CASALTPSAADTQYF. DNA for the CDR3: TGTGCCAGCGCCCTAACCCCTAGCGCCGCAGATACGCAGTATTTT.

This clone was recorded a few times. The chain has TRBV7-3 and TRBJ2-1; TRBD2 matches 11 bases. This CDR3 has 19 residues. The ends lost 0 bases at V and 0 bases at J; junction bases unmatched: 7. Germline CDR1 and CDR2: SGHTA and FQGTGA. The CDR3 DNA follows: TGTGCCAGCAGCTTAACGCCAACTAGCGGGAGCCCCTCCTACAATGAGCAGTTCTTC. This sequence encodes CASSLTPTSGSPSYNEQFF.

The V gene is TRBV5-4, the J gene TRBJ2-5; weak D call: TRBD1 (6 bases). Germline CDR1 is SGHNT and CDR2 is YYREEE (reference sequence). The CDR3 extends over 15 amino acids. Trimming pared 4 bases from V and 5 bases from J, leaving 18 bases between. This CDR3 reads CASSTPTGFGETQYF. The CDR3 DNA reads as TGTGCCAGCAGCACTCCGACAGGTTTCGGGGAGACCCAGTACTTC.

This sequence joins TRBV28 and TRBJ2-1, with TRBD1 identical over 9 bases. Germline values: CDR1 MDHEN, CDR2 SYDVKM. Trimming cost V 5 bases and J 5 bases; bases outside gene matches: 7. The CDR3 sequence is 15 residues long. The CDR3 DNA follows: TGTGCCAGCAGTAAACCGGGACAGGGTAACAATGAGCAGTTCTTC. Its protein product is CASSKPGQGNNEQFF.

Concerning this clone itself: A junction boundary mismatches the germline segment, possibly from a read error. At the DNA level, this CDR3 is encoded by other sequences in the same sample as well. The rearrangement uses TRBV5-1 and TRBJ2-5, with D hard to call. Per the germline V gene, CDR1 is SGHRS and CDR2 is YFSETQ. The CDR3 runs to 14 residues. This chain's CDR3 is CASSLGLVQETQYF. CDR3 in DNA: TGCGCTAGCAGCTTGGGCCTAGTCCAAGAGACCCAGTACTTC.

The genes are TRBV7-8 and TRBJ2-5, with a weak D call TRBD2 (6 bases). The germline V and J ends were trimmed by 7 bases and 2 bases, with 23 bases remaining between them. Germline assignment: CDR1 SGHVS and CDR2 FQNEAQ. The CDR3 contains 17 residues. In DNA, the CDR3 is TGTGCCAGCAACCTAGCCCGACTAGTTTTAGAACAAGAGACCCAGTACTTC. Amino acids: CASNLARLVLEQETQYF. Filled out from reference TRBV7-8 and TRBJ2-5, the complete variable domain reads GAGVSQSPRYKVAKRGQDVALRCDPISGHVSLFWYQQALGQGPEFLTYFQNEAQLDKSGLPSDRFFAERPEGSVSTLKIQRTQQEDSAVYLCASNLARLVLEQETQYFGPGTRLLVL.

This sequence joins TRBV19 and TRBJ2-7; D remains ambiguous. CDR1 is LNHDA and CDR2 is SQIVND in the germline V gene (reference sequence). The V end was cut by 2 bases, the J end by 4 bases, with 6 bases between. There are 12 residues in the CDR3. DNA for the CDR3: TGTGCCAGTAGTATACCAGGATACGAGCAGTACTTC. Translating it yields CASSIPGYEQYF.

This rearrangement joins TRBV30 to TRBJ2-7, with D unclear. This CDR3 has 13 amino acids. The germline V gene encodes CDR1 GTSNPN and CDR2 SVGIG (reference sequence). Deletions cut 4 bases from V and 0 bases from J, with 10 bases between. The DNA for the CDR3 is TGTGCCTGGACCGGGTCTGGCTCCTACGAGCAGTACTTC. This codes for CAWTGSGSYEQYF.

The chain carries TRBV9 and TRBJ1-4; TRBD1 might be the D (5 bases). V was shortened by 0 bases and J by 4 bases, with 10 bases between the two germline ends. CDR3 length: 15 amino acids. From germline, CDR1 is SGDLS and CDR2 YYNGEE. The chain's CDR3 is CASSVGGALNEKLFF. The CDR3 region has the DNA TGTGCCAGCAGCGTAGGTGGGGCCCTTAATGAAAAACTGTTTTTT.

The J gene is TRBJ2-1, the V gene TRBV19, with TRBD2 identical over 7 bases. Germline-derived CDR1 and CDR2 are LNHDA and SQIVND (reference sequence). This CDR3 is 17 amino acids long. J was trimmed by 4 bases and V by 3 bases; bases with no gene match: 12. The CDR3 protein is CASSMSSGSTIYNEQFF. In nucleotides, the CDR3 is TGTGCCAGTAGTATGTCTAGCGGATCAACCATATACAATGAGCAGTTCTTC.

The CDR3 sequence: CASTPFTDTQYF. The CDR3 DNA follows: TGTGCCAGCACCCCTTTCACAGATACGCAGTATTTT. This chain connects TRBV9 to TRBJ2-3; the D is unclear. Between the trimmed V and J ends, which lost 6 bases and 2 bases, there was a span of 7 bases. CDR1 and CDR2 (germline): SGDLS, YYNGEE. This CDR3 has 12 residues.

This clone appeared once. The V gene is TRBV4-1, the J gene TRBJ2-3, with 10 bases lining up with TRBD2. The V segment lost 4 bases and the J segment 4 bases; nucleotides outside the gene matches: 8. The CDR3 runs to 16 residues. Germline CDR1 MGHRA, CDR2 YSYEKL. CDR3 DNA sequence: TGCGCCAGCAGCCCCTCCCTAGCGGGGGAAGCAGATACGCAGTATTTT. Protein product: CASSPSLAGEADTQYF.

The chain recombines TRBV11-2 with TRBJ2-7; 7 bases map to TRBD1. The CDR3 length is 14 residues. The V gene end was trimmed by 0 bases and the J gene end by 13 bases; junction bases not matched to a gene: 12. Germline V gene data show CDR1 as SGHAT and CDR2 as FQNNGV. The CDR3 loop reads CASSLETPGQRYYF. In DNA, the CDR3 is TGTGCCAGCAGCTTAGAGACGCCGGGACAGAGGTATTACTTC.

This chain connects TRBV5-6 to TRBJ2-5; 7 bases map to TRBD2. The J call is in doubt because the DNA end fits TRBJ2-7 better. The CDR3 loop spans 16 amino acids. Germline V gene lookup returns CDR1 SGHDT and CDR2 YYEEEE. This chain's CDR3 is CASSLLGGAGSYEQYF. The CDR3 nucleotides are TGTGCCAGCAGCTTGTTGGGGGGAGCGGGGTCCTACGAGCAGTACTTC.

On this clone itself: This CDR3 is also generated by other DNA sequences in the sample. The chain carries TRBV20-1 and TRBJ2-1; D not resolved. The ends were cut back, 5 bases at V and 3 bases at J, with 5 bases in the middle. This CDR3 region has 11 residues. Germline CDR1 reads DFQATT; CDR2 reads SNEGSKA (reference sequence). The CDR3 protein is CSASSYNEQFF. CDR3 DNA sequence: TGCAGTGCTTCCAGCTACAATGAGCAGTTCTTC.

The CDR3 loop is CASSYRQGPGELFF. The CDR3 DNA is TGTGCCAGCAGCTACCGACAGGGCCCCGGGGAGCTGTTTTTT. The J gene is TRBJ2-2, the V gene TRBV5-4; 7 bases fit TRBD1. The CDR3 spans 14 residues. Germline assignment: CDR1 SGHNT and CDR2 YYREEE (reference sequence). V was clipped by 3 bases and J by 6 bases; unmatched bases: 5.

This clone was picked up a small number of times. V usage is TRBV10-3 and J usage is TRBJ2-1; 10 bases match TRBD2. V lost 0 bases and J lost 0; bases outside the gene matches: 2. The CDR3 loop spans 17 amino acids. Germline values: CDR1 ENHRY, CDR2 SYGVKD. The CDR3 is CAISESPSGSSYNEQFF. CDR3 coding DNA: TGTGCCATCAGTGAGTCACCTAGCGGGAGCTCCTACAATGAGCAGTTCTTC.

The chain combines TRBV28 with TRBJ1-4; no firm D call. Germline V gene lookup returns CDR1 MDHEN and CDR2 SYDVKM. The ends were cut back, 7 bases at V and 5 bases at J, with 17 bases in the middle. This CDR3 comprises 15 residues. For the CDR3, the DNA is TGTGCCAGCACGGGCGGTCTGGGGAGAAATGAAAAACTGTTTTTT. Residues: CASTGGLGRNEKLFF.

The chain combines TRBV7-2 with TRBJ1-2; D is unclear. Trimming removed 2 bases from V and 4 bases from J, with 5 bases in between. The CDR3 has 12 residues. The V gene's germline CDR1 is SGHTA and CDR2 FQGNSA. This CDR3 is CASSLSSYGYTF. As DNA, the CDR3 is TGTGCCAGCAGCTTATCTTCCTATGGCTACACCTTC. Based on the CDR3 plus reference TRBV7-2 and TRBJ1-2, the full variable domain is GAGVSQSPSNKVTEKGKDVELRCDPISGHTALYWYRQSLGQGLEFLIYFQGNSAPDKSGLPSDRFSAERTGGSVSTLTIQRTQQEDSAVYLCASSLSSYGYTFGSGTRLTVV.

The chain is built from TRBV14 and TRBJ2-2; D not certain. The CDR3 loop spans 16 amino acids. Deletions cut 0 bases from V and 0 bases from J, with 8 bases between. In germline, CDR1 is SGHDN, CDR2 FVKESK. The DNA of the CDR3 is TGTGCCAGCAGCCAAGAGGCTCCTTCGAACACCGGGGAGCTGTTTTTT. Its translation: CASSQEAPSNTGELFF.

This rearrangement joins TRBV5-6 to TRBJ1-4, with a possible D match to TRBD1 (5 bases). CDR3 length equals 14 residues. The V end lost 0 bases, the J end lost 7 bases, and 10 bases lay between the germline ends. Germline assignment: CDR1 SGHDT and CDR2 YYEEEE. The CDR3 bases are TGTGCCAGCAGCTTGGGGGGCGCGAGTGAAAAACTGTTTTTT. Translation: CASSLGGASEKLFF.

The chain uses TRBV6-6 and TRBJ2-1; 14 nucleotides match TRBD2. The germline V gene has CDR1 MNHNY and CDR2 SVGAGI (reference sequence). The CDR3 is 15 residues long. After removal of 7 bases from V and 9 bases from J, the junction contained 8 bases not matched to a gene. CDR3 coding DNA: TGTGCCAGCACCCAAGGGGGACTAGCGGGAGTTGAGCAGTTCTTC. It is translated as CASTQGGLAGVEQFF.

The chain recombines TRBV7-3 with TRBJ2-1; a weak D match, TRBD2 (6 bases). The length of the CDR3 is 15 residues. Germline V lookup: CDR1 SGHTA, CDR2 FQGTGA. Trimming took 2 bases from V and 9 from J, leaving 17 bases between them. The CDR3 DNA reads TGTGCCAGCAGCTTAGAATTATCCGGGAGAGGTGAGCAGTTCTTC. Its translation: CASSLELSGRGEQFF.